This entry describes one T cell receptor (beta chain). Libraries were prepared by immunoSEQ multiplex PCR; TCRdb keeps only in-frame clonotypes and omits some of them. This sample has tens of thousands of clones; approximately 89% occur once, and the top ten carry about 2.2%. These data come from a study of T cell responses to AZD1222 COVID-19 vaccine. Unmatched junction bases numbered 3, after V lost 2 bases and J lost 3 bases. Germline V gene data show CDR1 as MGHRA and CDR2 as YSYEKL. The CDR3 sequence is 15 residues long. This chain connects TRBV4-1 to TRBJ1-2; 10 bases line up with TRBD1. The origin of this receptor is an adult in good health. The sequences come from peripheral blood, collected on day 0 of AZD1222 vaccination. CDR3 coding DNA: TGCGCCAGCAGCCAACGGGACAGGGGTTACTATGGCTACACCTTC. It translates to CASSQRDRGYYGYTF.